This TCR beta chain was captured by sequencing in a study of blood T cells in healthy people across ages. On this clonotype: Its target is unknown.

Study-level points and caveats: A greater number of naive CD4+ cells and higher diversity distinguished long-lived donors from aged donors.

Germline CDR1 DFQATT, CDR2 SNEGSKA (reference sequence). The CDR3 consists of 15 residues. V was cut by 3 bases and J by 0 bases, with 12 bases left in between. Through a sample-barcoded 5' primer and a J-beta primer mix, a second PCR was run for roughly 6 to 12 cycles. From the 5' RACE reads, TCRdb called clonotypes with MiXCR, one entry per CDR3 protein. The sample holds roughly 1,500,000 distinct CDR3 sequences, around two fifths seen once. The source of this sequence is a woman between 18 and 30 years old in good health. V is TRBV20-1 and J is TRBJ1-3; the D is unclear. Sequencing was carried out using blood. In nucleotides, the CDR3 is TGCAGTGCTAGCATGACGGGAAGCTCTGGAAACACCATATATTTT. Its translation is CSASMTGSSGNTIYF.